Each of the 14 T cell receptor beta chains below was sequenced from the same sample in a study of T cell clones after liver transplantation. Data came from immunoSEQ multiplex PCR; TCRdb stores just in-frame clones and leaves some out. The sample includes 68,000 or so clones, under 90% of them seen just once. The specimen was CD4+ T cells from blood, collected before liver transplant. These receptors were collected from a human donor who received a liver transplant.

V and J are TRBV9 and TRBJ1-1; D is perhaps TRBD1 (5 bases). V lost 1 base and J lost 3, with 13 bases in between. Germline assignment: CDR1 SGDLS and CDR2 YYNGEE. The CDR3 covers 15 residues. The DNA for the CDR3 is TGTGCCAGCAGCGTAATCGGAGGAGGGGACACTGAAGCTTTCTTT. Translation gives CASSVIGGGDTEAFF.

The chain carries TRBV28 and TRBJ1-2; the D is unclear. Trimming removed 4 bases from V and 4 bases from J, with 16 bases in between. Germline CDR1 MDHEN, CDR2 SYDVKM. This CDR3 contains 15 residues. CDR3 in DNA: TGTGCCAGCAGTTCAGGCAGGAGCAAGGTCTATGGCTACACCTTC. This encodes CASSSGRSKVYGYTF.

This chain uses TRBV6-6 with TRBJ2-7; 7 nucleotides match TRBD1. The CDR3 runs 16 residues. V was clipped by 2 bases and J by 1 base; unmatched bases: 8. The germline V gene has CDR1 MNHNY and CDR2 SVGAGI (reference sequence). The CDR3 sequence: CASSYDTGALSYEQYF. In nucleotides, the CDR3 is TGTGCCAGCAGTTACGATACAGGGGCCCTATCCTACGAGCAGTACTTC.

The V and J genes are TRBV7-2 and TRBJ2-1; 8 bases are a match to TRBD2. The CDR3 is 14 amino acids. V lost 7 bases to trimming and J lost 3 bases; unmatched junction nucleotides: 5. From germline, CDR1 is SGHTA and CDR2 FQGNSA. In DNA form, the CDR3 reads TGTGCCAGCACCCGAGCGGGAGTCTACAATGAGCAGTTCTTC. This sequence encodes CASTRAGVYNEQFF. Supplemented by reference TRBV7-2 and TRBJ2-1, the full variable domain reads GAGVSQSPSNKVTEKGKDVELRCDPISGHTALYWYRQSLGQGLEFLIYFQGNSAPDKSGLPSDRFSAERTGGSVSTLTIQRTQQEDSAVYLCASTRAGVYNEQFFGPGTRLTVL.

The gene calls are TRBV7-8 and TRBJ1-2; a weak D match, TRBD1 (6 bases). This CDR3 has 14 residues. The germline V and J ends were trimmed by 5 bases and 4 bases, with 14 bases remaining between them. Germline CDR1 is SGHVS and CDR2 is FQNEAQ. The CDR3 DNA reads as TGTGCCAGCAGCCCCCGGACAGTACCCTATGGCTACACCTTC. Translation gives CASSPRTVPYGYTF. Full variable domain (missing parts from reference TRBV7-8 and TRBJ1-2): GAGVSQSPRYKVAKRGQDVALRCDPISGHVSLFWYQQALGQGPEFLTYFQNEAQLDKSGLPSDRFFAERPEGSVSTLKIQRTQQEDSAVYLCASSPRTVPYGYTFGSGTRLTVV.

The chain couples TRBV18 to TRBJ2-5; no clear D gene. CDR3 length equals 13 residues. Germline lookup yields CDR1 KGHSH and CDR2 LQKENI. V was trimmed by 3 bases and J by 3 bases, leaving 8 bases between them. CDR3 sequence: CASSPRQKETQYF. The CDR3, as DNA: TGTGCCAGCTCACCGAGGCAGAAAGAGACCCAGTACTTC.

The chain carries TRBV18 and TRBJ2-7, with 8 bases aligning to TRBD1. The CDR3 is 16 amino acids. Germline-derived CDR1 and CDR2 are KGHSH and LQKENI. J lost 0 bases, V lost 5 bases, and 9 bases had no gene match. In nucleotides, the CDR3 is TGTGCCAGCTCAGGTTCGACAGGGGCGAGCTCCTACGAGCAGTACTTC. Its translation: CASSGSTGASSYEQYF.

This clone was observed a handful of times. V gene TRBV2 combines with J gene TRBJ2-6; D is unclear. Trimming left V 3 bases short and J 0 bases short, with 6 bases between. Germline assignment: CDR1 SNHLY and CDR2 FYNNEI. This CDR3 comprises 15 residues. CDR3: CASSETLSGANVLTF. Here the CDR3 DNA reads TGTGCCAGCAGTGAGACCCTCTCTGGGGCCAACGTCCTGACTTTC.

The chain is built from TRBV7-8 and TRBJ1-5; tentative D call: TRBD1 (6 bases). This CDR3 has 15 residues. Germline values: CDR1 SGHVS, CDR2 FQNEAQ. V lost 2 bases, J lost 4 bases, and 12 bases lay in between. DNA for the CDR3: TGTGCCAGCAGCTTATACAGGGCCCTTAATCAGCCCCAGCATTTT. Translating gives CASSLYRALNQPQHF.

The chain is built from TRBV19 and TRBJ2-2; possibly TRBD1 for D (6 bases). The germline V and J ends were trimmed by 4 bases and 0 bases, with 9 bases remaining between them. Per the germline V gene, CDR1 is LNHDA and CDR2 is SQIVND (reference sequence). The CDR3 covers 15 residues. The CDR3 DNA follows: TGTGCCAGTAGTAGATGGACAGCGAACACCGGGGAGCTGTTTTTT. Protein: CASSRWTANTGELFF.

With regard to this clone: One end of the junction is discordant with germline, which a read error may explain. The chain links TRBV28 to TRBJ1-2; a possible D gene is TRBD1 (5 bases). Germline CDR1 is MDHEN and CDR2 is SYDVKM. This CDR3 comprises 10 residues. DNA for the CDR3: TGTGCCTCCCGGGGCGTGCAGGAATCCTTC. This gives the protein CASRGVQESF.

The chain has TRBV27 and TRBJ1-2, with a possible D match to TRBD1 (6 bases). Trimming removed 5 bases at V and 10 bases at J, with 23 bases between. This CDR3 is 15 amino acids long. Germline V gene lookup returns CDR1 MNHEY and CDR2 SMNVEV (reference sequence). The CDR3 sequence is CASSRARQVVLHYTF. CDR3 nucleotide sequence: TGTGCCAGCAGTCGAGCGCGACAGGTGGTTCTTCACTACACCTTC.

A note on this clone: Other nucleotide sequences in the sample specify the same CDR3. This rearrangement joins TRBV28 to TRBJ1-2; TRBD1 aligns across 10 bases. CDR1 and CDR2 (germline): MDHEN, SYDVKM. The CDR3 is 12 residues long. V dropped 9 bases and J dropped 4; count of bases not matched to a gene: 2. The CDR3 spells CASGDRGYGYTF. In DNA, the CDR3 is TGTGCCAGTGGGGACAGGGGCTATGGCTACACCTTC.

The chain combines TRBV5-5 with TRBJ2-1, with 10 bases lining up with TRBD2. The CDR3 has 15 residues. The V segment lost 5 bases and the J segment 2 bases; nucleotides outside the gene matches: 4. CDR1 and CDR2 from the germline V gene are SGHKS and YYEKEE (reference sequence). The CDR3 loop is CASRTTSGTYNEQFF. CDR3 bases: TGTGCCAGCAGAACCACTAGCGGGACCTACAATGAGCAGTTCTTC.